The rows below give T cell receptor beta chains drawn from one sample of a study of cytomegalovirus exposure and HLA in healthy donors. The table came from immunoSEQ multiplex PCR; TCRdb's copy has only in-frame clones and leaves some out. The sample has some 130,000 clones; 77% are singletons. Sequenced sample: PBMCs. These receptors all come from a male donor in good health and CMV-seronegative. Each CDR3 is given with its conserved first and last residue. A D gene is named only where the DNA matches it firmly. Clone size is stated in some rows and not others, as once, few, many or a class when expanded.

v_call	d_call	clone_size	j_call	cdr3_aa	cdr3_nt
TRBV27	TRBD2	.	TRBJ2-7	CASSSGLAGAEQYF	TGTGCCAGCAGTTCGGGACTAGCGGGAGCCGAGCAGTACTTC
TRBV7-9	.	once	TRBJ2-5	CASRKGDSQETQYF	TGTGCCAGCAGAAAGGGGGATTCCCAAGAGACCCAGTACTTC
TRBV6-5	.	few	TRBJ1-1	CASIPGGAGYTEAFF	TGTGCCAGCATTCCGGGGGGCGCCGGGTATACTGAAGCTTTCTTT
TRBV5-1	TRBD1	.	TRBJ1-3	CASSPDRSSGNTIYF	TGCGCCAGCAGCCCGGACAGGAGCTCTGGAAACACCATATATTTT
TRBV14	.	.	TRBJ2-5	CASSQEVGRQETQYF	TGTGCCAGCAGCCAAGAGGTGGGGAGACAAGAGACCCAGTACTTC
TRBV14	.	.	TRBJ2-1	CASSQVGASYNEQFF	TGTGCCAGCAGCCAAGTAGGGGCTAGCTACAATGAGCAGTTCTTC
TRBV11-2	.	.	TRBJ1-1	CASSLGLRGMRIAFF	TGTGCCAGCAGCTTAGGGCTCAGGGGAATGAGAATAGCTTTCTTT
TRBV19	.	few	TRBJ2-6	CASSITSLASGANVLTF	TGTGCCAGTAGTATAACCAGTCTAGCCTCTGGGGCCAACGTCCTGACTTTC
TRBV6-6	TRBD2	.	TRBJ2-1	CASSSVTSGTYNEQFF	TGTGCCAGCAGTTCCGTGACTAGCGGAACCTACAATGAGCAGTTCTTC
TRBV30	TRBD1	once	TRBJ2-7	CAWSRTGGLYEQYF	TGTGCCTGGAGTCGGACAGGGGGGCTCTACGAGCAGTACTTC
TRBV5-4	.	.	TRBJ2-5	CASSLVDRRETQYF	TGTGCCAGCAGCTTGGTCGACAGGAGGGAGACCCAGTACTTC